A single sample is the source of the 20 T cell receptor beta chains below, sequenced in a study of post-analysis software for immune sequencing data. General study results and limits: Comparison of patients with controls showed 5 or 6 TRBV segments more frequent in patients, TRBV5-6, TRBV5-1 and TRBV20-1 among them.

Their target antigens are unknown. The TCR beta cDNA libraries carried unique molecular identifiers. TCRdb itself ran the PCR reads through MiXCR, one entry per CDR3 protein. This sample yields about 540,000 distinct CDR3 sequences, of which under 40% are seen a single time; around 6% belongs to the top ten. The sequencing input was blood. Receptor source: a girl under 18 with multiple sclerosis.

This clonotype has just a few counts. The rearrangement links TRBV4-1 to TRBJ1-1; 11 bases line up with TRBD1. With V trimmed by 4 bases and J by 3 bases, 7 bases remained unmatched. This CDR3 is 16 amino acids long. CDR1 and CDR2 from the germline V gene are MGHRA and YSYEKL. CDR3 loop: CASSRDPGQGDTEAFF. The CDR3 nucleotides read TGCGCCAGCAGCCGGGATCCGGGACAGGGGGACACTGAAGCTTTCTTT.

This chain links TRBV3-1 with TRBJ1-2; TRBD1 matches at 8 bases. With V trimmed by 5 bases and J by 6 bases, 8 bases remained unmatched. The germline V gene encodes CDR1 LGHDT and CDR2 YNNKEL (reference sequence). The CDR3 covers 14 residues. CDR3 in amino acids: CASSYDPGQDGYTF. CDR3 bases: TGTGCCAGCAGCTACGATCCGGGACAGGATGGCTACACCTTC.

This clonotype was detected only a few times. V usage is TRBV29-1 and J usage is TRBJ1-4; weak D call: TRBD1 (5 bases). Per germline, CDR1 SQVTM and CDR2 ANQGSEA. This CDR3 spans 12 amino acids. Trimming stripped 4 bases from V and 8 bases from J, with 11 bases between. CDR3 sequence: CSVGREGEKLFF. The CDR3 DNA sequence: TGCAGCGTTGGAAGAGAGGGGGAAAAACTGTTTTTT. The full variable domain, completed using reference TRBV29-1 and TRBJ1-4, is SAVISQKPSRDICQRGTSLTIQCQVDSQVTMMFWYRQQPGQSLTLIATANQGSEATYESGFVIDKFPISRPNLTFSTLTVSNMSPEDSSIYLCSVGREGEKLFFGSGTQLSVL.

Notes on this clonotype: The germline gene is not matched at one end of the junction; a read error may be the cause. The V and J genes are TRBV5-1 and TRBJ2-1; TRBD2 matches 11 bases. The CDR3 loop spans 15 amino acids. Germline V gives CDR1 SGHRS, CDR2 YFSETQ. For the CDR3, the DNA is TGCGCCGGCAGCATACTAGCGGGGGCCCCAAATGAGCAGTTCTTC. This encodes CAGSILAGAPNEQFF.

The chain is built from TRBV5-1 and TRBJ2-3; no clear D. V shed 7 bases and J shed 1 base, with 13 bases lying between them. The germline V gene has CDR1 SGHRS and CDR2 YFSETQ. This CDR3 comprises 14 residues. The DNA of the CDR3 is TGCGCCAGCCACGCAGTTAGGGGCACAGATACGCAGTATTTT. Translating gives CASHAVRGTDTQYF.

The chain joins TRBV5-1 to TRBJ2-7; no clear D gene. Trimming removed 0 bases at V and 6 bases at J, with 10 bases between. The CDR3 length is 13 residues. CDR1 is SGHRS, CDR2 YFSETQ, per germline. The CDR3 region has the DNA TGCGCCAGCAGCTTGGAGCTGGGATCCGAGCAGTACTTC. Protein: CASSLELGSEQYF. Complete variable domain (other parts from reference TRBV5-1 and TRBJ2-7): KAGVTQTPRYLIKTRGQQVTLSCSPISGHRSVSWYQQTPGQGLQFLFEYFSETQRNKGNFPGRFSGRQFSNSRSEMNVSTLELGDSALYLCASSLELGSEQYFGPGTRLTVT.

The gene calls are TRBV4-1 and TRBJ2-3; possible D gene TRBD1, 6 bases. The CDR3 length is 18 residues. Per germline, CDR1 MGHRA and CDR2 YSYEKL. V was clipped by 0 bases and J by 6 bases, with 22 bases between them. This CDR3 is CASSQEGPPGHRLDTQYF. In DNA form, the CDR3 reads TGCGCCAGCAGCCAAGAGGGGCCACCGGGACACCGATTGGATACGCAGTATTTT.

This clonotype was picked up a small number of times. The V gene is TRBV2, the J gene TRBJ2-3; 9 bases match TRBD2. Germline V gene sequence: CDR1 SNHLY, CDR2 FYNNEI. Germline trimming cut 0 bases from V and 5 bases from J; bases unmatched to any gene: 9. This CDR3 contains 17 residues. The chain's CDR3 is CASSEANSGGRGDTQYF. The CDR3 nucleotides are TGTGCCAGCAGTGAAGCGAATAGCGGGGGCCGAGGAGATACGCAGTATTTT.

The chain recombines TRBV5-1 with TRBJ1-6, with D possibly matching TRBD1 (6 bases). The CDR3 totals 15 residues. CDR1 is SGHRS and CDR2 is YFSETQ in the germline V gene. With 0 bases removed from V and 10 bases from J, the gap between germline ends came to 14 bases. In DNA form, the CDR3 reads TGCGCCAGCAGCTTGGATACAGGGAGGGGATCACCCCTCCACTTT. Translating gives CASSLDTGRGSPLHF.

This rearrangement joins TRBV20-1 to TRBJ1-6; tentative D call: TRBD1 (6 bases). This CDR3 has 14 amino acids. Germline V CDR1 and CDR2: DFQATT, SNEGSKA (reference sequence). Trimming took 0 bases from V and 8 from J, leaving 11 bases between them. The CDR3 sequence is CSAREDSNHSPLHF. CDR3 coding DNA: TGCAGTGCTAGAGAGGACAGTAATCATTCACCCCTCCACTTT.

The rearrangement links TRBV7-3 to TRBJ2-1, with 8 bases identical to TRBD2. Trimming cost V 4 bases and J 10 bases; bases outside gene matches: 9. The CDR3 is 14 amino acids. Germline V gene data show CDR1 as SGHTA and CDR2 as FQGTGA. CDR3 nucleotide sequence: TGTGCCAGCAGCTCCCCGGGGCGGGGGGAAGAGCAGTTCTTC. Residues: CASSSPGRGEEQFF.

This clonotype occurred a few times. The chain couples TRBV20-1 to TRBJ1-3; D ambiguous. V was trimmed by 6 bases and J by 2 bases, leaving 11 bases between them. Germline CDR1 DFQATT, CDR2 SNEGSKA (reference sequence). The CDR3 loop spans 13 amino acids. The CDR3 sequence: CSAGPDPGNTIYF. The CDR3 coding sequence is TGCAGTGCCGGGCCGGACCCTGGAAACACCATATATTTT.

V usage is TRBV6-1 and J usage is TRBJ1-4, with D perhaps TRBD1 (5 bases). This CDR3 comprises 17 residues. Germline-derived CDR1 and CDR2 are MNHNS and SASEGT. Trimming removed 3 bases from V and 8 bases from J, with 22 bases in between. The CDR3 reads CASSDPAGDRAREKLFF. The CDR3 bases are TGTGCCAGCAGTGACCCTGCCGGGGACCGGGCTAGGGAAAAACTGTTTTTT.

The rearrangement links TRBV28 to TRBJ2-1; TRBD1 is a possible D gene (6 bases). This CDR3 is 14 amino acids long. The V gene's germline CDR1 is MDHEN and CDR2 SYDVKM. Trimming cost V 8 bases and J 4 bases, with 15 bases left between them. The chain's CDR3 is CASWDTLLYNEQFF. In nucleotides, the CDR3 is TGTGCCAGCTGGGACACCCTTCTTTACAATGAGCAGTTCTTC.

The V gene is TRBV10-3, the J gene TRBJ2-5; 9 positions agree with TRBD1. The tail of the sequence fits TRBJ2-7 better, so the J call may be wrong. This CDR3 contains 13 residues. CDR1 is ENHRY and CDR2 is SYGVKD in the germline V gene. The CDR3 coding sequence is TGTGCCACGGCACAGGGGGCCCGCTACGAGCAGTACTTC. This gives the protein CATAQGARYEQYF.

The chain is built from TRBV5-1 and TRBJ1-1; D gene ambiguous. The germline V gene has CDR1 SGHRS and CDR2 YFSETQ. The V gene lost 0 bases and the J gene lost 5 bases, with 11 bases spanning the gap. This CDR3 spans 14 amino acids. This CDR3 reads CASSLAGKGTEAFF. CDR3 bases: TGCGCCAGCAGCTTGGCGGGGAAAGGGACTGAAGCTTTCTTT.

In this sample, this clonotype turned up a few times. V is TRBV6-1 and J is TRBJ2-3; D remains unclear. The CDR3 spans 13 residues. V lost 2 bases, J lost 4 bases, and 7 bases lay in between. Germline V CDR1 and CDR2: MNHNS, SASEGT. The CDR3: CASSEPGSDTQYF. For the CDR3, the DNA is TGTGCCAGCAGTGAACCTGGGTCAGATACGCAGTATTTT.

The V gene is TRBV27, the J gene TRBJ2-3; D is possibly TRBD1 (6 bases). The CDR3 runs 13 residues. Germline-derived CDR1 and CDR2 are MNHEY and SMNVEV (reference sequence). The germline V and J ends were trimmed by 0 bases and 5 bases, with 6 bases remaining between them. The CDR3 reads CASSLSRGDTQYF. CDR3 DNA sequence: TGTGCCAGCAGTTTATCCAGGGGAGATACGCAGTATTTT.

In the case of this clonotype: A much larger clone lies one base from this, so it may be a read error. As DNA, the CDR3 is TGTGCCAGCAGCCCTACAGGGACCCCAGTGGGGGAGCGGTACTTC. Protein sequence: CASSPTGTPVGERYF. The V call is TRBV5-5, the J call TRBJ2-7; a possible D gene is TRBD1 (6 bases). The CDR3 runs to 15 residues. Germline V gene lookup returns CDR1 SGHKS and CDR2 YYEKEE (reference sequence).

The rearrangement links TRBV7-8 to TRBJ1-2; D is unclear. V was clipped by 2 bases and J by 7 bases, with 11 bases between them. Germline CDR1 reads SGHVS; CDR2 reads FQNEAQ. The CDR3 loop spans 13 amino acids. The DNA of the CDR3 is TGTGCCAGCAGCTTACAACAGAGACGTGGCTACACCTTC. This gives the protein CASSLQQRRGYTF. The variable domain in full, with the rest retrieved from reference TRBV7-8 and TRBJ1-2, is GAGVSQSPRYKVAKRGQDVALRCDPISGHVSLFWYQQALGQGPEFLTYFQNEAQLDKSGLPSDRFFAERPEGSVSTLKIQRTQQEDSAVYLCASSLQQRRGYTFGSGTRLTVV.